This TCR beta chain was observed in a study of tumor-infiltrating lymphocytes in primary liver carcinoma (dated 2017 in TCRdb). In terms of the full investigation: Hepatocellular carcinoma (four) or combined HCC and intrahepatic cholangiocarcinoma (one) was present in the five patients, who were three men and two women aged 30 to 69 years. The five patients had tumors of stage T1-T3 N0M0, with maximum diameters ranging from roughly 4.2 to 11 cm. Samples yielded roughly 3.5 to 8 million productive TCRbeta reads; read depth did not differ significantly between tissue types. For each liver tumor, the study sampled five regions along with adjacent normal tissue and blood, and applied TCRbeta repertoire sequencing, expression microarrays and whole-exome sequencing. TCRbeta repertoire sequencing covered 35 specimens from 5 patients: about 25 tumor regions, 5 adjacent noncancerous liver tissues and 5 peripheral blood samples. To link TCRbeta repertoire diversity to the local molecular phenotype, the 25 tumor region samples were profiled with Agilent mRNA microarrays. Repertoires from technical replicates were highly reproducible, with mean shared-clone rates near 0.89 and correlation coefficients above 0.98.

A constant-region primer and ProtoScript II reverse transcriptase were used to reverse-transcribe TCRbeta-specific cDNA from roughly 500 ng total RNA. TCRbeta libraries were built with three nested multiplex PCR rounds, a slightly modified ARM-PCR procedure. Each of the first two PCR rounds ran for roughly 9 cycles and used multiplex TRBV1-TRBV30 forward primers together with a Cbeta reverse primer. A final 25-cycle PCR with Deep VentR polymerase added sample barcodes and Illumina adapters. Before sequencing, amplicons of 200-500 bp were purified from gel using a QIAquick gel extraction kit. An Illumina HiSeq 2500 was used to sequence the TCRbeta amplicons, generating 250-bp paired-end reads. The published analysis was carried out like this. Quality trimming of reads was performed with Trimmomatic v0.33, and paired reads were merged with FLASH v1.2.11 so that full CDR3 sequences could be recovered. V, D and J germline segments were assigned to the rearranged TCRbeta sequences by MiGEC v1.2.1b. Clonotype statistics, along with Shannon-Wiener diversity indices, were calculated using VDJtools v1.0.0. Except for diversity analysis, only the 250 most abundant clonotypes of each sample were used in subsequent analyses to reduce sampling bias. TCRdb ran its own pipeline on the public reads, namely fastp trimming at Q25 and MiXCR clone calling, and kept in-frame beta chains. Rows with a matching CDR3 protein are joined into one entry that keeps the most common DNA and genes. The V and J calls were determined by TCRdb, not by the authors. Within this sample are approximately 110,000 distinct CDR3 sequences, with 55% to 75% of them counted one time only. The ten largest make up around 8.2% of the sample.

Spanning cysteine to phenylalanine, the CDR3 consists of 16 amino acids. The DNA shown is the 48-base CDR3, in frame from base 1. Looking up the germline V gene yields CDR1 SGHAT and CDR2 FQNNGV. Total RNA and DNA were co-extracted without cell sorting from approximately 20-30 mg of bulk tissue using the AllPrep DNA/RNA mini kit. Roughly five patients with histopathologically diagnosed primary liver carcinoma underwent surgical resection in China between 2015 and 2016. At the time of sampling, the patients were treatment-naive and had chronic HBV infection. Each tumor was sampled at five spatially separated regions: the superior, inferior, left-lateral and right-lateral poles and the tumor centre. According to histology, viable tumor cells made up more than 75% of every tumor sample. Pieces of fresh tumor and adjacent tissue were cut in half, with one half kept in RNAlater at -80 degrees C and the other half sent for histology.

The full study reports these points: Only about 8-25% of top clones were present in all five regions of a tumor, suggesting spatial heterogeneity of tumor-infiltrating T cells. Only the TCR beta chain was sequenced, so true repertoire diversity is likely underestimated because unpaired alpha chains were not captured. Bulk unsorted samples precluded comparing CD4+ and CD8+ T cell repertoires. Only a few patients were included in the study, and the authors note that the findings should be validated in a larger study. Repertoire overlap was found to be higher between tumor regions (mean roughly 36%) than between tumor-adjacent (approximately 17%) or tumor-blood (around 15%) pairs, consistent with antigen-driven expansion. A significantly larger repertoire fraction was made up by the top 250 clones in tumors than in blood (p = 0.039).

With regard to this clonotype: Its antigen remains unidentified. Germline is not matched at one junction end, which may reflect a read error.

This clonotype was obtained from a woman aged 60 to 75 with primary liver carcinoma and hepatitis B virus infection. The sample comprised liver tumor tissue from sampling region 3. According to the study, the label for this sample's cell subset or site signals: tumor region T3, left-lateral pole. The chain is made from TRBV11-2 and TRBJ2-5, with TRBD2 perhaps the D gene, on 7 matching bases. The CDR3 corresponds to CTSSSRGGALRETQYF. DNA sequence: TGTACCAGCAGCTCGAGAGGGGGGGCTCTACGAGAGACCCAGTACTTT.